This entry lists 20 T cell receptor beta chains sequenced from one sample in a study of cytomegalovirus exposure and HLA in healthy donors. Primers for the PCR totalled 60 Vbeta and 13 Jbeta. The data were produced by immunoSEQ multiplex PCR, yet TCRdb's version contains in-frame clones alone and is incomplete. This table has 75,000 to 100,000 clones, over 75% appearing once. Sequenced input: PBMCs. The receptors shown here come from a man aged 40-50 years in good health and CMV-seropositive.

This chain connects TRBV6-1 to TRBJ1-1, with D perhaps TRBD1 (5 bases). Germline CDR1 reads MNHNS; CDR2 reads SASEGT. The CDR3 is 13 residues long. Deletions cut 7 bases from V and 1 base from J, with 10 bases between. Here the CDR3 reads CASKLGQNTEAFF. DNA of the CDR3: TGTGCCAGCAAGTTGGGGCAGAACACTGAAGCTTTCTTT.

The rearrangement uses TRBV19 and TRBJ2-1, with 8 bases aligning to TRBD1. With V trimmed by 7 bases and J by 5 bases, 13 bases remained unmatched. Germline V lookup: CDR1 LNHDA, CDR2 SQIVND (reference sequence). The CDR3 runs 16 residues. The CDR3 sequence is CASKSTRTGLHNEQFF. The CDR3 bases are TGTGCCAGTAAAAGTACTAGGACAGGGCTACACAATGAGCAGTTCTTC.

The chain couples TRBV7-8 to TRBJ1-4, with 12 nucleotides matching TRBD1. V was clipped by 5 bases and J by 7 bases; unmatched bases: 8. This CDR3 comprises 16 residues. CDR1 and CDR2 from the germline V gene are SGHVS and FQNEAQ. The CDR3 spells CASSAGEGQGAEKLFF. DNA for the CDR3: TGTGCCAGCAGCGCTGGGGAGGGACAGGGGGCTGAAAAACTGTTTTTT.

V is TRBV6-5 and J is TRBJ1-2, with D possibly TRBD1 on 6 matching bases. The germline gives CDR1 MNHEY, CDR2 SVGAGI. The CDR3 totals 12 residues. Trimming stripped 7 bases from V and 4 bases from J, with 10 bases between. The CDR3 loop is CASKGRGYGYTF. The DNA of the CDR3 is TGTGCCAGCAAAGGCAGGGGCTATGGCTACACCTTC.

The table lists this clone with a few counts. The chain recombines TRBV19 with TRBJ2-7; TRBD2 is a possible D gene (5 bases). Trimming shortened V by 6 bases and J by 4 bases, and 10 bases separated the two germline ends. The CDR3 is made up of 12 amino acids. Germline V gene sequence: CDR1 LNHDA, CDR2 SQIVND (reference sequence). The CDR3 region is CASSPDSYEQYF. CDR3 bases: TGTGCCAGTAGCCCGGACTCATACGAGCAGTACTTC.

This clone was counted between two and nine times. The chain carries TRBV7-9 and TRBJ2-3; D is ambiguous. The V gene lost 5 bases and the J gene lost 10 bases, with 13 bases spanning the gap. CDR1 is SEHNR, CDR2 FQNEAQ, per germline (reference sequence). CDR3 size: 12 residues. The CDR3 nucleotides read TGTGCCAGCAGCCGCCCTAGGTTACCGCAGTATTTT. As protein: CASSRPRLPQYF.

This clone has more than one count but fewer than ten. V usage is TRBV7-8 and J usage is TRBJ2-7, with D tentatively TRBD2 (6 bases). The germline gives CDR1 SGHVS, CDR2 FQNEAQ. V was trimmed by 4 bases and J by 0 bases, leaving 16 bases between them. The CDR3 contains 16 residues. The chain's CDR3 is CASSSYGGTVSYEQYF. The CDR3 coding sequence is TGTGCCAGCAGCTCCTACGGCGGGACGGTCTCCTACGAGCAGTACTTC.

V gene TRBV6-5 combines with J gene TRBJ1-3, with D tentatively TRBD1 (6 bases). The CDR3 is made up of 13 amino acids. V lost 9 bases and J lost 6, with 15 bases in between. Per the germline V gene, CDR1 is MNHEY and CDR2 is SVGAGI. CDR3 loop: CASSTGTLNTIYF. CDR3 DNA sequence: TGTGCCAGTTCGACAGGAACGCTAAACACCATATATTTT.

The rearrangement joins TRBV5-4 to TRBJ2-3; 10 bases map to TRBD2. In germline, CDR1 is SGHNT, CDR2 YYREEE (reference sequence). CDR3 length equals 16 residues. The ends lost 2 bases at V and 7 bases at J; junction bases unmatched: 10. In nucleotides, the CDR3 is TGTGCCAGCAGCTTAGGGCTAGCGGGAGATAAGAATACGCAGTATTTT. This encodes CASSLGLAGDKNTQYF. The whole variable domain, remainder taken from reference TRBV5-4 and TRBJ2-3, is ETGVTQSPTHLIKTRGQQVTLRCSSQSGHNTVSWYQQALGQGPQFIFQYYREEENGRGNFPPRFSGLQFPNYSSELNVNALELDDSALYLCASSLGLAGDKNTQYFGPGTRLTVL.

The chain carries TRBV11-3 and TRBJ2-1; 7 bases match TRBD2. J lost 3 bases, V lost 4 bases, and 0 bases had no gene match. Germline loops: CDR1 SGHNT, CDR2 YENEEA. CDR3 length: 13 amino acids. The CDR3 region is CASSSSGYNEQFF. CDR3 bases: TGTGCCAGCAGCTCTAGCGGCTACAATGAGCAGTTCTTC. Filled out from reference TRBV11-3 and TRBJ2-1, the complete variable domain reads EAGVVQSPRYKIIEKKQPVAFWCNPISGHNTLYWYLQNLGQGPELLIRYENEEAVDDSQLPKDRFSAERLKGVDSTLKIQPAELGDSAVYLCASSSSGYNEQFFGPGTRLTVL.

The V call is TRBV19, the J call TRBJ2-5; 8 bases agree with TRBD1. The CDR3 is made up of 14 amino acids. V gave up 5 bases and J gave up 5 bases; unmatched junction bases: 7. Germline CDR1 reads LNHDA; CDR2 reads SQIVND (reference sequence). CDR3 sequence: CASSVRQGLETQYF. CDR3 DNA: TGTGCCAGTAGTGTGCGACAGGGGTTGGAGACCCAGTACTTC. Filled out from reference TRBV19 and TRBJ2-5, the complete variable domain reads DGGITQSPKYLFRKEGQNVTLSCEQNLNHDAMYWYRQDPGQGLRLIYYSQIVNDFQKGDIAEGYSVSREKKESFPLTVTSAQKNPTAFYLCASSVRQGLETQYFGPGTRLLVL.

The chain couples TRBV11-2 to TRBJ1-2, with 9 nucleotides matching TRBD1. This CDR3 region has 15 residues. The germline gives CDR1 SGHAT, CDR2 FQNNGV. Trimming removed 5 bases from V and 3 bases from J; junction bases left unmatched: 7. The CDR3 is CASSDRTGEDYGYTF. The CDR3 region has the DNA TGTGCCAGCAGCGACCGGACAGGGGAGGACTATGGCTACACCTTC. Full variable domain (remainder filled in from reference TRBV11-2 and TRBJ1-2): EAGVAQSPRYKIIEKRQSVAFWCNPISGHATLYWYQQILGQGPKLLIQFQNNGVVDDSQLPKDRFSAERLKGVDSTLKIQPAKLEDSAVYLCASSDRTGEDYGYTFGSGTRLTVV.

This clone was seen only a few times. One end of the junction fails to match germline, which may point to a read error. CDR3 nucleotide sequence: TGCGCCAGCAGCCCCCTGGGAGCAGGGGGCAAGAACGAGCAGTACTTC. As protein: CASSPLGAGGKNEQYF. The genes are TRBV13 and TRBJ2-7, with 8 positions matching TRBD1. Germline V gene lookup returns CDR1 PRHDT and CDR2 FYEKMQ (reference sequence). CDR3 length: 16 residues.

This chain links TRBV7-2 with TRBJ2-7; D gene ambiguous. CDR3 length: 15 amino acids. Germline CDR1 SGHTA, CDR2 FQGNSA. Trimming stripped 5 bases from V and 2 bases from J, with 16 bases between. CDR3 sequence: CASSPQYKNPYEQYF. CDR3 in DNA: TGTGCCAGCAGCCCACAATACAAGAACCCCTACGAGCAGTACTTC.

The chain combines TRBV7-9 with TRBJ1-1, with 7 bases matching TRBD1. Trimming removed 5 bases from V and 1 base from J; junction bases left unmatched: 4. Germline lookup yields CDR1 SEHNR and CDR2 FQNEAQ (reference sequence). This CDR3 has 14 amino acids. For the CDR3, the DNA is TGTGCCAGCAGCCATGGGACAGCGAACACTGAAGCTTTCTTT. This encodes CASSHGTANTEAFF.

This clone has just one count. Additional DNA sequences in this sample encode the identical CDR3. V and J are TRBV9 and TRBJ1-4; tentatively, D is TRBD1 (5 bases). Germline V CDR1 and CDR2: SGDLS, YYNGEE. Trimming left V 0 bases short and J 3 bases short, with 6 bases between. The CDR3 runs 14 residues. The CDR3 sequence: CASSVGGANEKLFF. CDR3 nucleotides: TGTGCCAGCAGCGTAGGGGGGGCTAATGAAAAACTGTTTTTT.

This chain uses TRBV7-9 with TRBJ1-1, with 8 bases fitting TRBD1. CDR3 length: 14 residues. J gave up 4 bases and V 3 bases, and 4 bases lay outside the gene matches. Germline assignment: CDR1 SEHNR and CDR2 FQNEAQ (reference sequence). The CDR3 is CASSLLTGVTEAFF. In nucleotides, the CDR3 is TGTGCCAGCAGCTTGCTGACAGGGGTCACTGAAGCTTTCTTT.

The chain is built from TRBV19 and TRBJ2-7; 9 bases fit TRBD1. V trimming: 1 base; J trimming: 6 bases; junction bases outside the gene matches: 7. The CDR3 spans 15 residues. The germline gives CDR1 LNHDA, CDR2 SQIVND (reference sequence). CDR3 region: CASSIARDREGEQYF. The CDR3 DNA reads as TGTGCCAGTAGTATAGCCCGGGACAGGGAAGGCGAGCAGTACTTC.

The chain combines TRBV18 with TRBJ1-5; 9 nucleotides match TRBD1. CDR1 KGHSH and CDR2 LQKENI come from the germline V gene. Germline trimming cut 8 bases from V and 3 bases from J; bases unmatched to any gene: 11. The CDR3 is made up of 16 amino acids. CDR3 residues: CASTTGTGSFNQPQHF. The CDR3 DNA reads TGTGCCAGCACGACCGGGACAGGGTCGTTCAATCAGCCCCAGCATTTT.

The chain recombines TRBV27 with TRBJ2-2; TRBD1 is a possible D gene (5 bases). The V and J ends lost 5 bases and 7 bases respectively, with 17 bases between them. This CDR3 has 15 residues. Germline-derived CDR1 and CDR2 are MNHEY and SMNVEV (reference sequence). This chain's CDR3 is CASSPQLRQFGELFF. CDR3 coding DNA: TGTGCCAGCAGTCCTCAACTTCGACAGTTCGGGGAGCTGTTTTTT.